Following are 26 T cell receptor beta chains from one sample sequenced in a study of OX40 agonist ivuxolimab in advanced cancers. Assay used: immunoSEQ multiplex PCR; TCRdb lists only in-frame clones, some missing. The sample yields roughly 72,000 clones, about 93% seen once. Sequenced material: CD4+ or CD8+ T cells sorted from blood, taken in a trial of the OX40 agonist ivuxolimab. The receptors were sampled from an adult with an advanced solid tumor such as melanoma, head and neck, liver or kidney cancer.

The chain carries TRBV7-9 and TRBJ2-7, with D unclear. Trimming removed 1 base at V and 5 bases at J, with 6 bases between. Germline CDR1 is SEHNR and CDR2 is FQNEAQ (reference sequence). CDR3 length: 12 residues. CDR3 coding DNA: TGTGCCAGCAGCTTAGAGGACCACGAGCAGTACTTC. Its translation: CASSLEDHEQYF.

The chain joins TRBV29-1 to TRBJ2-2, with D uncertain. The CDR3 spans 14 residues. V was pared by 4 bases and J by 0 bases, with 9 bases between. The germline CDR1 and CDR2 sequences are SQVTM and ANQGSEA. CDR3 protein: CSVATDANTGELFF. The CDR3 DNA reads TGCAGCGTTGCTACAGATGCGAACACCGGGGAGCTGTTTTTT.

The chain is built from TRBV27 and TRBJ2-7, with 13 positions matching TRBD2. The CDR3 runs 15 residues. The junction had 8 bases not matched to a gene; V was cut back by 9 bases and J by 3 bases. In germline, CDR1 is MNHEY, CDR2 SMNVEV (reference sequence). CDR3 residues: CASTPGTSGNYEQYF. The CDR3 DNA is TGTGCCAGTACCCCCGGGACTAGCGGGAACTACGAGCAGTACTTC.

This chain uses TRBV9 with TRBJ2-7; 10 nucleotides line up with TRBD1. CDR3 length equals 15 residues. V was pared by 3 bases and J by 6 bases, with 9 bases of the junction left unmatched. Germline V gene sequence: CDR1 SGDLS, CDR2 YYNGEE. DNA of the CDR3: TGTGCCAGCAGCGGTGAGGGACAGGGGCGTCTCGAGCAGTACTTC. This sequence encodes CASSGEGQGRLEQYF.

The chain recombines TRBV6-5 with TRBJ2-5; D may be TRBD1 (5 bases). The CDR3 totals 14 residues. V dropped 0 bases and J dropped 5 bases, with 10 bases sitting between them. Germline-derived CDR1 and CDR2 are MNHEY and SVGAGI. The CDR3 bases are TGTGCCAGCAGTTACTCAACTCCAGGGGAGACCCAGTACTTC. Translating it yields CASSYSTPGETQYF.

This sequence joins TRBV7-2 and TRBJ1-2; D is possibly TRBD1 (5 bases). Trimming shortened V by 5 bases and J by 11 bases, and 12 bases separated the two germline ends. There are 11 residues in the CDR3. Germline CDR1 and CDR2: SGHTA and FQGNSA. CDR3 bases: TGTGCCAGCAGCCTAGGCAGGGTTTACACCTTC. Protein sequence: CASSLGRVYTF.

V is TRBV2 and J is TRBJ2-1, with D hard to call. The CDR3 runs 14 residues. V was shortened by 6 bases and J by 8 bases, with 17 bases between the two germline ends. Germline CDR1 and CDR2: SNHLY and FYNNEI. As DNA, the CDR3 is TGTGCCAGCAGGGAGACTCAGGAGTTAGATGAGCAGTTCTTC. Protein sequence: CASRETQELDEQFF.

This clone appeared a single time. This chain connects TRBV27 to TRBJ2-3, with TRBD2 as a possible D gene (5 bases). This CDR3 comprises 15 residues. Germline V gene data show CDR1 as MNHEY and CDR2 as SMNVEV (reference sequence). Trimming removed 5 bases from V and 2 bases from J, with 14 bases in between. The CDR3 DNA reads as TGTGCCAGCAGTGATACGGGGTTGGCCACAGATACGCAGTATTTT. It encodes CASSDTGLATDTQYF.

The V and J genes are TRBV6-6 and TRBJ2-7; D may correspond to TRBD1 or TRBD2 (5 bases each). Trimming took off 2 bases at V and 0 bases at J, with 11 bases between the two ends. Looked up from germline, CDR1 is MNHNY and CDR2 is SVGAGI (reference sequence). This CDR3 has 15 amino acids. The CDR3 sequence is CASSYGAGTSYEQYF. The CDR3 nucleotides are TGTGCCAGCAGTTACGGCGCAGGGACCTCCTACGAGCAGTACTTC.

The chain is built from TRBV2 and TRBJ2-7; D is ambiguous. Trimming took 3 bases from V and 5 from J, leaving 8 bases between them. The CDR3 is 12 amino acids. Germline V CDR1 and CDR2: SNHLY, FYNNEI. Written as DNA, the CDR3 is TGTGCCAGCAGTGACGTAATCCACGAGCAGTACTTC. Protein sequence: CASSDVIHEQYF.

The chain combines TRBV7-2 with TRBJ2-7, with a weak D call TRBD1 (5 bases). The CDR3 has 15 amino acids. V was trimmed by 5 bases and J by 0 bases, leaving 14 bases between them. Germline values: CDR1 SGHTA, CDR2 FQGNSA. The CDR3 sequence is CASSPGALPSYEQYF. The CDR3 DNA follows: TGTGCCAGCAGCCCTGGGGCGCTACCCTCCTACGAGCAGTACTTC.

The CDR3 DNA follows: TGTGCCTGGAGACAGGCTTACGAGCAGTACTTC. Its translation is CAWRQAYEQYF. V and J are TRBV30 and TRBJ2-7, with D tentatively TRBD1 (5 bases). Trimming cost V 3 bases and J 4 bases, with 7 bases left between them. Germline values: CDR1 GTSNPN, CDR2 SVGIG (reference sequence). This CDR3 has 11 residues.

Of note for this clone: A read error may account for a junction end that differs from germline. The chain uses TRBV4-1 and TRBJ2-7; a weak D match, TRBD1 (8 bases). Germline values: CDR1 MGHRA, CDR2 YSYEKL. The CDR3 is 17 residues long. CDR3 nucleotides: TGCGCCAGCAGCCAAGAGAGCGGGACAGGACGCTCCGACGAGCAGTACTTC. The encoded protein is CASSQESGTGRSDEQYF.

This clone was found once. V gene TRBV5-1 combines with J gene TRBJ1-1; no clear D gene. Trimming removed 0 bases from V and 2 bases from J, with 8 bases in between. The germline gives CDR1 SGHRS, CDR2 YFSETQ. This CDR3 has 14 residues. The CDR3 coding sequence is TGCGCCAGCAGCTTGGTCCGGCTTAACACTGAAGCTTTCTTT. Translated, it gives CASSLVRLNTEAFF.

This clone was counted between two and nine times. CDR3 nucleotide sequence: TGCGCCAGCAGCCAAGGCCCAACCAATGAGCAGTTCTTC. Translating it yields CASSQGPTNEQFF. The gene calls are TRBV4-1 and TRBJ2-1; D gene ambiguous. The CDR3 is 13 amino acids. The germline V gene encodes CDR1 MGHRA and CDR2 YSYEKL. Trimming took 1 base from V and 6 from J, leaving 7 bases between them.

The genes are TRBV11-2 and TRBJ1-1, with 8 bases aligning to TRBD1. The CDR3 extends over 14 amino acids. J was trimmed by 7 bases and V by 5 bases; bases with no gene match: 9. The V gene's germline CDR1 is SGHAT and CDR2 FQNNGV. For the CDR3, the DNA is TGTGCCAGCAGCACGGACAGGGCTAACTATGAAGCTTTCTTT. This gives the protein CASSTDRANYEAFF. Using reference TRBV11-2 and TRBJ1-1 for the parts outside the CDR3, the full variable domain is EAGVAQSPRYKIIEKRQSVAFWCNPISGHATLYWYQQILGQGPKLLIQFQNNGVVDDSQLPKDRFSAERLKGVDSTLKIQPAKLEDSAVYLCASSTDRANYEAFFGQGTRLTVV.

V usage is TRBV27 and J usage is TRBJ2-7; 7 nucleotides line up with TRBD1. V lost 5 bases and J lost 0; bases outside the gene matches: 7. CDR3 length: 15 amino acids. In germline, CDR1 is MNHEY, CDR2 SMNVEV (reference sequence). The CDR3 nucleotides are TGTGCCAGCAGTAGTATACAGGGGAACTCCTACGAGCAGTACTTC. It specifies CASSSIQGNSYEQYF.

The chain recombines TRBV28 with TRBJ2-7; D is ambiguous. Trimming left V 6 bases short and J 5 bases short, with 17 bases between. The CDR3 contains 14 residues. The germline V gene encodes CDR1 MDHEN and CDR2 SYDVKM. The CDR3 loop is CASRLKGGIDEQYF. CDR3 in DNA: TGTGCCAGCAGGCTAAAGGGTGGCATCGACGAGCAGTACTTC.

This chain uses TRBV4-2 with TRBJ2-7, with D tentatively TRBD1 (5 bases). Germline-derived CDR1 and CDR2 are LGHNA and YNFKEQ. The CDR3 loop spans 13 amino acids. V was pared by 1 base and J by 6 bases, with 10 bases between. The CDR3 loop reads CASSQGEGAEQYF. The DNA for the CDR3 is TGTGCCAGCAGCCAAGGGGAAGGGGCCGAGCAGTACTTC.

The rearrangement uses TRBV27 and TRBJ2-2; D is unclear. CDR3 length equals 14 residues. Trimming removed 1 base at V and 9 bases at J, with 12 bases between. Germline V gene data show CDR1 as MNHEY and CDR2 as SMNVEV (reference sequence). This CDR3 is CASSLWSPYRELFF. CDR3 sequence (DNA): TGTGCCAGCAGTTTATGGTCCCCCTACCGGGAGCTGTTTTTT.

The CDR3 reads CASSFWTGEYTDTQYF. The DNA of the CDR3 is TGTGCCAGCAGCTTCTGGACAGGGGAATACACAGATACGCAGTATTTT. The V call is TRBV5-4, the J call TRBJ2-3; TRBD1 aligns across 9 bases. This CDR3 comprises 16 residues. Germline values: CDR1 SGHNT, CDR2 YYREEE (reference sequence). After removal of 2 bases from V and 2 bases from J, the junction contained 6 bases not matched to a gene.

The rearrangement joins TRBV9 to TRBJ2-3; the D is unclear. The CDR3 is 15 residues long. V lost 4 bases and J 5 bases, leaving 17 bases between the germline ends. Germline-derived CDR1 and CDR2 are SGDLS and YYNGEE. This CDR3 is CASSSAPSSIDTQYF. The DNA of the CDR3 is TGTGCCAGCAGCTCCGCCCCCAGCTCCATAGATACGCAGTATTTT.

V is TRBV16 and J is TRBJ2-3; D is unresolved. Germline V gene sequence: CDR1 KGHSY, CDR2 FQNENV. V was clipped by 0 bases and J by 2 bases, with 9 bases between them. The CDR3 is 15 amino acids. The CDR3: CASSQSKAVTDTQYF. The CDR3 DNA is TGTGCCAGCAGCCAATCAAAGGCGGTCACAGATACGCAGTATTTT.

The rearrangement links TRBV5-1 to TRBJ1-1; D is uncertain. V lost 3 bases to trimming and J lost 3 bases, with 9 bases between them. The CDR3 is 13 amino acids. Germline CDR1 is SGHRS and CDR2 is YFSETQ. CDR3 protein: CASSSGSDTEAFF. As DNA, the CDR3 is TGCGCCAGCAGCTCTGGATCTGACACTGAAGCTTTCTTT.

This chain links TRBV4-2 with TRBJ2-1; 9 nucleotides agree with TRBD2. This CDR3 has 16 amino acids. Trimming at V came to 0 bases and at J to 6 bases, leaving 6 bases not matched to a gene. Germline CDR1 and CDR2: LGHNA and YNFKEQ. In nucleotides, the CDR3 is TGTGCCAGCAGCCAAGATCAGGGTAGCGGGAGCAATGAGCAGTTCTTC. It is translated as CASSQDQGSGSNEQFF.

The rearrangement links TRBV6-4 to TRBJ2-5; 12 positions agree with TRBD2. Trimming cost V 4 bases and J 4 bases; bases outside gene matches: 13. Per germline, CDR1 MRHNA and CDR2 SNTAGT. The CDR3 has 18 residues. The CDR3 reads CASSVRASGGDGRETQYF. CDR3 bases: TGTGCCAGCAGTGTACGGGCTAGCGGGGGGGATGGGCGAGAGACCCAGTACTTC.